The clone carrying this T cell receptor beta chain came up a few times. As yet, its antigen is unknown. The sample's time point: cycle 4 day 1 (C4D1), after 5 to 7 weeks of nivolumab. Relapse was seen in all patients after autologous stem cell transplantation, and brentuximab vedotin exposure was variable. It was by magnetic negative selection that CD4+ T cells were purified from thawed PBMCs. V dropped 5 bases and J dropped 10; count of bases not matched to a gene: 4. The CDR3 extends over 11 amino acids. Germline CDR1 and CDR2: MNHEY and SVGAGI. Here immunoSEQ multiplex PCR was the method, and the copy in TCRdb shows in-frame clones only, minus some. Seen here are approximately 9,000 clones, 75% to 90% observed once, and the top ten hold about 1.5%. This sample is part of a study of PD-1 blockade in classical Hodgkin lymphoma. Study details: Administration of nivolumab to patients was at 3 mg/kg intravenously every 2 weeks. Study-level results: Exclusion was applied to patients who started nivolumab under 1 year after ASCT. Newly diagnosed patients reportedly trailed healthy donors in baseline TCR diversity. By cycle point C4D1, TCR diversity had risen significantly in CD4+ cells (but not CD8+ cells).

The V call is TRBV6-5, the J call TRBJ1-1, with 7 positions matching TRBD1. The source of this sequence is a human donor with classical Hodgkin lymphoma. The source material was CD4+ T cells from blood, sampled before the fourth cycle of nivolumab. CDR3 sequence reads: CASSDRARAFF. The CDR3 bases are TGTGCCAGCAGTGACAGGGCCCGAGCTTTCTTT.